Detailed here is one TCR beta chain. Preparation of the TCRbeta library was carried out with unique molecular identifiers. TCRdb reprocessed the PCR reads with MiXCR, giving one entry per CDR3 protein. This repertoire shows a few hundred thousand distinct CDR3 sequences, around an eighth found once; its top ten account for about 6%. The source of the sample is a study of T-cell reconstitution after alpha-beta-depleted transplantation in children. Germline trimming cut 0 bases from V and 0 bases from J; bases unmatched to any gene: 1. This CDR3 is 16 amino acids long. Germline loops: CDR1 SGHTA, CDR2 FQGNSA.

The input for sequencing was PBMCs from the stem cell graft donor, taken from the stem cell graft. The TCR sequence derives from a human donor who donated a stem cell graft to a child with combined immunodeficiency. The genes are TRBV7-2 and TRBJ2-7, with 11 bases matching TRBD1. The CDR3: CASSLAGQGVSYEQYF. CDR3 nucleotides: TGTGCCAGCAGCTTAGCGGGACAGGGGGTCTCCTACGAGCAGTACTTC.